These 20 T cell receptor beta chains originate from one sample sequenced in a study of T cell clonality in common variable immunodeficiency. Repertoires were generated with immunoSEQ multiplex PCR, while TCRdb's copy carries only in-frame clones and drops some. The repertoire shows approximately 40,000 clones, none seen only once; the top ten take around a tenth. Source material: peripheral blood mononuclear cells. These receptors came from a person aged 18 to 75 in good health.

This clone was observed many times. The read ends 3 residues before the CDR3 terminus; that terminus is restored from the germline J gene. The chain uses TRBV29-1 and TRBJ1-2; D remains unclear. Germline lookup yields CDR1 SQVTM and CDR2 ANQGSEA. The CDR3 loop spans 12 amino acids. V was clipped by 7 bases and J by 2 bases, with 11 bases between them. Here the CDR3 reads CSAFQGNYGYTF. The sequenced part of the CDR3 DNA is TGCAGCGCCTTTCAAGGCAACTATGGC.

This clone was observed many times. CDR3 residues: CAWSVGSEETQYF. The covered CDR3 bases are TGTGCCTGGAGTGTAGGTAGCGAAGAGACC. J is TRBJ2-5 and V is TRBV30; tentative D call: TRBD2 (5 bases). The CDR3 end falls 3 residues outside the read, so it is completed with the germline J gene. CDR1 and CDR2 from the germline V gene are GTSNPN and SVGIG (reference sequence). The CDR3 spans 13 residues. Trimming removed 0 bases from V and 3 bases from J, with 8 bases in between.

This clone was counted ten times or more. With the read ending 3 residues before the CDR3 end, the germline J gene is used to fill in that end. V gene TRBV20-1 combines with J gene TRBJ2-2, with TRBD2 matching 12 bases. The CDR3 runs to 17 residues. V shed 3 bases, J shed 5 bases, and the junction held 10 bases outside the gene matches. Per germline, CDR1 DFQATT and CDR2 SNEGSKA (reference sequence). The CDR3 loop reads CSARGTSGPGLTGELFF. The part of the CDR3 DNA that was read is TGCAGTGCTAGGGGGACTAGCGGGCCTGGGCTTACCGGGGAG.

The table lists this clone with many counts. Read sequence stops 3 residues before the CDR3 end, and the germline J gene provides the missing end. The rearrangement uses TRBV7-9 and TRBJ2-5; tentatively, D is TRBD2 (6 bases). The CDR3 sequence is 13 residues long. Trimming pared 5 bases from V and 2 bases from J, leaving 9 bases between. Per the germline V gene, CDR1 is SEHNR and CDR2 is FQNEAQ (reference sequence). The CDR3 sequence is CASSHGGQETQYF. The part of the CDR3 DNA that was read is TGTGCCAGCAGCCATGGAGGGCAAGAGACC.

There are many counts of this clone. The read is 3 residues too short to cover the CDR3 end, so that end is filled in from the germline J gene. This chain joins TRBV18 and TRBJ2-5; 7 nucleotides agree with TRBD1. V shed 4 bases, J shed 4 bases, and the junction held 15 bases outside the gene matches. The CDR3 totals 17 residues. Germline loops: CDR1 KGHSH, CDR2 LQKENI. This chain's CDR3 is CASSLVTRPDRAETQYF. The CDR3 DNA, read in part, is TGTGCCAGCTCACTCGTTACTCGCCCCGACAGGGCAGAGACC.

This clone has a count of ten or more. The CDR3 end falls 3 residues outside the read, so it is completed with the germline J gene. This chain joins TRBV2 and TRBJ2-3; 13 nucleotides align to TRBD2. This CDR3 contains 15 residues. V gave up 1 base and J gave up 7 bases; unmatched junction bases: 2. Germline loops: CDR1 SNHLY, CDR2 FYNNEI. Here the CDR3 reads CASSEGTSGGHTQYF. The CDR3 DNA, read in part, is TGTGCCAGCAGTGAAGGGACTAGCGGGGGACATACG.

This clone was seen a few times. The CDR3 is cut off 3 residues early in the read; its end comes from the germline J gene. The chain is built from TRBV7-9 and TRBJ1-2; unclear D gene. Germline CDR1 and CDR2: SEHNR and FQNEAQ (reference sequence). CDR3 length: 12 amino acids. CDR3 DNA, as far as it was read: TGTGCCAGCAGCTTAGGAACAGATACC. Its translation is CASSLGTDT. The whole CDR3 protein is CASSLGTDTYTF.

In its sample, this clone was seen many times. The DNA ends 3 residues before the CDR3 does, and the rest of the CDR3 is filled in from the germline J gene. This chain links TRBV6-1 with TRBJ2-7; 8 nucleotides align to TRBD2. The CDR3 spans 15 residues. Losses at the gene ends were 1 base for V and 4 bases for J; bases not matched to a gene: 6. Germline V lookup: CDR1 MNHNS, CDR2 SASEGT. The CDR3: CASSEGGAGVYEQYF. Incomplete CDR3 DNA: TGTGCCAGCAGTGAAGGGGGAGCGGGAGTTTACGAG.

This clone came up many times. Partial CDR3 DNA: TGTGCCAGCAGCGTAGGTCAAGCGGGAGATTTGGATACG. It yields the protein CASSVGQAGDLDT. The CDR3 reads in full as CASSVGQAGDLDTQYF. J is TRBJ2-3 and V is TRBV9; 8 bases are shared with TRBD2. The DNA ends 3 residues before the CDR3 does, and the rest of the CDR3 is filled in from the germline J gene. CDR3 length: 16 amino acids. The junction had 9 bases not matched to a gene; V was cut back by 0 bases and J by 6 bases. Germline V gives CDR1 SGDLS, CDR2 YYNGEE.

About this clone: The read halts 3 residues ahead of the CDR3 end, with the missing end drawn from the germline J gene. The chain employs TRBV2 and TRBJ1-6, with a weak D call TRBD1 (5 bases). The germline CDR1 and CDR2 sequences are SNHLY and FYNNEI. The CDR3 length is 19 residues. Trimming took 7 bases from V and 0 from J, leaving 22 bases between them. CDR3 protein: CASIFQGGIQSSYNSPLHF. The sequenced part of the CDR3 DNA is TGTGCCAGCATATTTCAGGGTGGTATTCAGAGCTCCTATAATTCACCC.

This clone was counted at least ten times. The DNA ends 3 residues before the CDR3 does, and the rest of the CDR3 is filled in from the germline J gene. The V and J genes are TRBV20-1 and TRBJ2-4; 7 bases match TRBD2. The CDR3 is 13 amino acids. Per the germline V gene, CDR1 is DFQATT and CDR2 is SNEGSKA (reference sequence). Partial CDR3 DNA: TGCAGTGCCCGCGGGACTAACTTAAAGACT. Protein: CSARGTNLKT. The CDR3 in its entirety is CSARGTNLKTQYF.

There are many counts of this clone. The sequence runs out 3 residues before the end of the CDR3; the remainder is reconstructed from the germline J gene. The rearrangement links TRBV7-8 to TRBJ1-1, with a weak D call TRBD1 (5 bases). Germline V CDR1 and CDR2: SGHVS, FQNEAQ. The length of the CDR3 is 16 residues. Trimming stripped 5 bases from V and 5 bases from J, with 21 bases between. The CDR3 region is CASSPGGVPGRTEAFF. Incomplete CDR3 DNA: TGTGCCAGCAGCCCGGGGGGGGTGCCAGGGAGGACTGAA.

This clone occurred a few times. The read falls 3 residues short of the CDR3 end, and the missing part is taken from the germline J gene. The chain links TRBV19 to TRBJ2-3; a possible D gene is TRBD2 (7 bases). The CDR3 spans 15 residues. Germline CDR1 and CDR2: LNHDA and SQIVND (reference sequence). The CDR3 region is CASNQGPGGRETQYF. The DNA read from the CDR3 is TGTGCCAGTAATCAGGGCCCCGGGGGGCGGGAGACG.

The sample holds many counts of this clone. The DNA read from the CDR3 is TGTGCCAGCAGCTTAGATGGGACAGAA. Translation gives CASSLDGTE. The CDR3 reads in full as CASSLDGTEAFF. This chain uses TRBV7-9 with TRBJ1-1, with D possibly TRBD1 on 6 matching bases. Read data end 3 residues before the CDR3 end; the end is taken from the germline J gene. CDR3 length: 12 amino acids. The germline V gene has CDR1 SEHNR and CDR2 FQNEAQ (reference sequence).

This clone was recorded many times. The same CDR3 also results from other DNA sequences found in this sample. The sequenced CDR3 bases are TGCAGTGCTAGAGATAGGACAGCATATAATTCACCC. It encodes CSARDRTAYNSP. The complete CDR3 protein is CSARDRTAYNSPLHF. The chain carries TRBV20-1 and TRBJ1-6; perhaps TRBD1 as D (6 bases). Coverage ceases 3 residues before the CDR3 finishes, and the germline J gene fills in the end. From germline, CDR1 is DFQATT and CDR2 SNEGSKA (reference sequence). The germline V and J ends were trimmed by 0 bases and 4 bases, with 10 bases remaining between them. The CDR3 runs to 15 residues.

In its sample, this clone was seen many times. The missing CDR3 end, 3 residues past where the read stops, is filled in from the germline J gene. This chain uses TRBV7-2 with TRBJ2-3; 12 bases match TRBD2. Trimming took 3 bases from V and 4 from J; bases not matched to a gene: 2. Germline CDR1 reads SGHTA; CDR2 reads FQGNSA. The CDR3 contains 15 residues. The sequenced CDR3 bases are TGTGCCAGCAGCTTCCGACTAGCGGGAGCAGATACG. It specifies CASSFRLAGADT. The entire CDR3 protein is CASSFRLAGADTQYF. Full variable domain (missing parts from reference TRBV7-2 and TRBJ2-3): GAGVSQSPSNKVTEKGKDVELRCDPISGHTALYWYRQSLGQGLEFLIYFQGNSAPDKSGLPSDRFSAERTGGSVSTLTIQRTQQEDSAVYLCASSFRLAGADTQYFGPGTRLTVL.

This clone was recorded at least ten times. Sequencing ends 3 residues short of the CDR3 end; the germline J gene provides the rest. V usage is TRBV20-1 and J usage is TRBJ2-3; 10 nucleotides match TRBD2. The ends lost 4 bases at V and 3 bases at J; junction bases unmatched: 4. The CDR3 loop spans 14 amino acids. CDR1 DFQATT and CDR2 SNEGSKA come from the germline V gene (reference sequence). CDR3 DNA, as far as it was read: TGCAGTGCTAAGCGGGAGGGAAGGACAGATACG. The encoded protein is CSAKREGRTDT. From start to end, the CDR3 is CSAKREGRTDTQYF.

At least ten counts were recorded for this clone. The read gets to within 3 residues of the CDR3 end, and the germline J gene fills in the rest. The rearrangement links TRBV9 to TRBJ1-3, with D possibly TRBD1 on 5 matching bases. The CDR3 loop spans 16 amino acids. The V gene lost 0 bases and the J gene lost 0 bases, with 10 bases spanning the gap. CDR1 and CDR2 (germline): SGDLS, YYNGEE. The sequenced part of the CDR3 DNA is TGTGCCAGCAGCGTAGCGACAGACTTCTCTGGAAACACC. This encodes CASSVATDFSGNT. The whole CDR3 sequence is CASSVATDFSGNTIYF.

This clone was observed a few times. The junction departs from the called germline gene at one end, perhaps through a read error. The read finishes 3 residues shy of the CDR3 end, and the germline J gene is used to complete it. The chain uses TRBV7-7 and TRBJ2-3; 9 positions match TRBD1. The CDR3 covers 14 residues. Germline CDR1 and CDR2: SSHAT and FNYEAQ (reference sequence). The part of the CDR3 DNA that was read is TGTGCTAGCAGCCGACAGGGGGGCCAAGAGACG. Translating gives CASSRQGGQET. The complete CDR3 reads CASSRQGGQETQYF. The whole variable domain, filled in from reference TRBV7-7 and TRBJ2-3, reads GAGVSQSPRYKVTKRGQDVTLRCDPISSHATLYWYQQALGQGPEFLTYFNYEAQPDKSGLPSDRFSAERPEGSISTLTIQRTEQRDSAMYRCASSRQGGQETQYFGPGTRLTVL.

This clone occurred many times. The read terminates 3 residues before the CDR3 end, so the remaining end is supplied by the germline J gene. The chain uses TRBV30 and TRBJ1-5; 9 bases map to TRBD1. CDR1 GTSNPN and CDR2 SVGIG come from the germline V gene (reference sequence). With 0 bases clipped from V and 5 bases from J, the junction kept 2 bases outside the gene matches. CDR3 length equals 14 residues. The sequenced CDR3 bases are TGTGCCTGGAGTGTAGGACAGGGGTATCAGCCC. Protein: CAWSVGQGYQP. In full, the CDR3 is CAWSVGQGYQPQHF.